Following are 4 T cell receptor beta chains from one sample sequenced in a study of neoadjuvant nivolumab and ipilimumab in lung cancer. Some clones are missing from TCRdb's copy, which holds only in-frame ones; the method was immunoSEQ multiplex PCR. The table lists more than 15,000 clones, over 70% of them singletons. The sample was tumor tissue, taken after neoadjuvant nivolumab, alone or with ipilimumab, at or shortly before surgery. Receptors were obtained from an adult with non-small cell lung cancer.

V is TRBV5-1 and J is TRBJ1-1; D not certain. Germline CDR1 SGHRS, CDR2 YFSETQ. The CDR3 runs 13 residues. The V end was cut by 0 bases, the J end by 2 bases, with 5 bases between. The CDR3 nucleotides are TGCGCCAGCAGCTTGGACATCAACACTGAAGCTTTCTTT. Amino acid sequence: CASSLDINTEAFF. Full variable domain (outside the CDR3, taken from reference TRBV5-1 and TRBJ1-1): KAGVTQTPRYLIKTRGQQVTLSCSPISGHRSVSWYQQTPGQGLQFLFEYFSETQRNKGNFPGRFSGRQFSNSRSEMNVSTLELGDSALYLCASSLDINTEAFFGQGTRLTVV.

A remark on this clone: Its ends do not fully match the called genes, so a read error is possible. The J gene is TRBJ1-2, the V gene TRBV7-9, with a possible D match to TRBD1 (5 bases). Germline CDR1 SEHNR, CDR2 FQNEAQ (reference sequence). The CDR3 length is 12 residues. CDR3 coding DNA: TGTGCCAGCAGCTGGGACGGCCAGCTGATTTCCTTC. Protein: CASSWDGQLISF.

The chain carries TRBV6-5 and TRBJ1-4; possible D gene TRBD1, 5 bases. Trimming took off 5 bases at V and 6 bases at J, with 16 bases between the two ends. Germline V gene lookup returns CDR1 MNHEY and CDR2 SVGAGI. The CDR3 is 15 amino acids. CDR3 nucleotides: TGTGCCAGCAGTCGACTCGTGGGACCTTATGAAAAACTGTTTTTT. It codes for CASSRLVGPYEKLFF.

This chain uses TRBV30 with TRBJ2-7; 7 bases agree with TRBD1. V lost 6 bases and J lost 3; bases outside the gene matches: 2. The CDR3 has 11 residues. The germline V gene encodes CDR1 GTSNPN and CDR2 SVGIG (reference sequence). In DNA form, the CDR3 reads TGTGCCTGCGACAGGGTCTACGAGCAGTACTTC. It yields the protein CACDRVYEQYF. The full variable domain, in which reference TRBV30 and TRBJ2-7 provide the parts outside the CDR3, is SQTIHQWPATLVQPVGSPLSLECTVEGTSNPNLYWYRQAAGRGLQLLFYSVGIGQISSEVPQNLSASRPQDRQFILSSKKLLLSDSGFYLCACDRVYEQYFGPGTRLTVT.